The present entry profiles one T cell receptor (beta chain) with its context. Its antigen remains unidentified. Sample time point: week 47, end of study. What each vaccine dose contained was 300 ug of mutant IDH1 20-mer peptide, accompanied by topical imiquimod. The data are from a study of a mutant IDH1 vaccine in newly diagnosed glioma. At the level of the study: Treated patients, averaging around 40 years, were roughly 60% male and approximately 38% female. Therapy received beforehand was radiotherapy, temozolomide, or both, with most patients given both. V12 took place at week 35, and V13 at week 47.

Study-level results: Pseudoprogression seemed unrelated to changes in top peripheral T cell clonotypes.

The CDR3 spans 15 residues. The V end was cut by 3 bases, the J end by 0 bases, with 6 bases between. CDR1 is KGHSH, CDR2 LQKENI, per germline. Produced via immunoSEQ multiplex PCR; TCRdb's table is partial and in-frame only. The table includes 50,000 or so clones, about 88% detected once. The clonotype was recovered from a woman in her 30s with glioma. Some clones in this sample may be carry-over from other donors' samples. This chain connects TRBV18 to TRBJ2-6; D is undetermined. Sequencing was performed on PBMCs, taken from a glioma patient whose treatment included an IDH1 peptide vaccine. CDR3 nucleotides: TGTGCCAGCTCACCGTCCCGCTCTGGGGCCAACGTCCTGACTTTC. The encoded protein is CASSPSRSGANVLTF. Based on the CDR3 plus reference TRBV18 and TRBJ2-6, the full variable domain is NAGVMQNPRHLVRRRGQEARLRCSPMKGHSHVYWYRQLPEEGLKFMVYLQKENIIDESGMPKERFSAEFPKEGPSILRIQQVVRGDSAAYFCASSPSRSGANVLTFGAGSRLTVL.